The text below deals with one T cell receptor (beta chain). Its antigen is unknown. A roughly 2.4 ml peripheral blood sample was drawn into PAXgene tubes per donor and stored at -80°C. Without T cell sorting, total RNA was isolated from whole blood using the PAXgene blood miRNA kit on an automated QIAcube. Peripheral blood from monozygotic twin pairs who were concordant or discordant for inflammatory bowel disease underwent deep TCRalpha and TCRbeta repertoire profiling using unique molecular barcoding. For every twin pair, smoking habits were documented, and each individual was categorised as a current, former or never smoker. The method behind the library was 5' RACE. For each TCR library, 3,500 to 4,000 ng of total RNA was used. cDNA was synthesized with SMARTScribe reverse transcriptase in eight separate reactions per sample. During cDNA synthesis, unique molecular identifiers containing a 6-nucleotide sample barcode were introduced by template switching. TCRalpha and TCRbeta cDNA was amplified by two nested PCRs of 16 and 9 cycles, with bead purification after each PCR. Before amplification, cDNA was treated with uracil DNA-glycosylase and purified using the QIAquick PCR purification kit. The second PCR added Illumina TruSeq-compatible adapters along with sample-specific barcodes. TapeStation and Qubit were used to check library quality and concentration, and 5 to 6 ng of each library went into the pool. Pooled libraries were sequenced on an Illumina HiSeq2500 single-index Rapid Run with 2 x 100 bp reads and custom sequencing primers. In the original analysis: MiGEC version 1.2.6 was used for UMI-based consensus assembly to correct PCR and sequencing errors. MiXCR version 2.1.1 was used for V(D)J alignment, clonotype assembly and CDR3 extraction. To normalise gene usage, clonotype sharing and MAIT/NKT TCR abundance, the analysis used the top 1000, 10 000 and 20 000 clonotypes per sample. Diversity was computed as the inverse Simpson index with the vegan R package after downsampling to 27 000 UMIs. Paired Mann-Whitney U tests on discordant twin pairs were used, with Benjamini-Hochberg multiple-testing correction. The reads, reprocessed by TCRdb, yield one row per CDR3 protein sequence and no DNA. These V and J calls rely on TCRdb rather than the paper's analysis. The table for this sample records some 400,000 distinct CDR3 sequences. The top ten hold 2% to 2.5% of the sample.

This record belongs to a study of monozygotic twins with inflammatory bowel disease (dated by TCRdb to the late 2010s). Study-level background: The full study comprised around 28 monozygotic twin pairs: nine German pairs (four IBD-concordant, five IBD-discordant) and 19 IBD-discordant Danish pairs. Each individual had, on average, about 151 000 unique TCRalpha sequences and 181 000 unique TCRbeta sequences available for analysis. Within discordant pairs, disease-associated traits were sought mainly by comparing IBD patients with their genetically identical healthy co-twins.

The CDR3 sequence holds 16 residues, the cysteine and phenylalanine included. The protein alone is recorded here. The germline V gene (reference sequence) supplies CDR1 LNHDA and CDR2 SQIVND. Here is what the overall study found, with its caveats: TCRbeta repertoire diversity, by inverse Simpson index, was decreased in IBD patients compared with their healthy co-twins. Compared with healthy twins, IBD patients shared fewer clonotypes with other individuals, and the difference was most pronounced in patients with signs of disease activity. Repertoire similarity did not differ between concordant and discordant twins, possibly due to limited statistical power. Distinction between different T cell subtypes could not be achieved in the analysis. The results gave no support for a single strong signal or clonotype linked to IBD. Because patients were on differing immunosuppressive treatments, the repertoires may have picked up extra background noise and inter-individual variability.

The material sequenced was blood. The chain was built from TRBV19 and TRBJ2-1; TCRdb's assignment of TRBD2 cannot be checked, as there is no DNA. This receptor was identified in a human donor with ulcerative colitis or Crohn's disease, or a healthy co-twin of an affected twin (not recorded which). This receptor has the CDR3 CASSTRLAGSYNEQFF. Reference TRBV19 and TRBJ2-1 proteins supply the regions before and after the CDR3; the full variable domain is: DGGITQSPKYLFRKEGQNVTLSCEQNLNHDAMYWYRQDPGQGLRLIYYSQIVNDFQKGDIAEGYSVSREKKESFPLTVTSAQKNPTAFYLCASSTRLAGSYNEQFFGPGTRLTVL.